The 8 T cell receptor beta chains presented below share a single source sample, sequenced in a study of T cells in Graves' hyperthyroidism and ophthalmopathy. RNA transcripts gave rise to amplified TCR beta CDR3 regions. TCR CDR3 regions were first amplified by RT-PCR with HTBI primers. TCRdb used MiXCR to reprocess the multiplex PCR reads, holding one entry per CDR3 protein. Among fewer than 650,000 distinct CDR3 sequences listed, about 14% were seen once. Sequencing was performed on blood. These receptors all come from a woman aged 25 to 39 with Graves' hyperthyroidism that later progressed to Graves' ophthalmopathy.

This clonotype was detected a few times. The chain joins TRBV7-9 to TRBJ1-2, with D maybe TRBD1 (6 bases). The CDR3 spans 13 residues. V lost 5 bases to trimming and J lost 8 bases, with 15 bases between them. Germline V CDR1 and CDR2: SEHNR, FQNEAQ (reference sequence). The CDR3 DNA reads TGTGCCAGCAGCCCCAAGGGGGGCGGGGGCTACACCTTC. Residues: CASSPKGGGGYTF.

This clonotype came up many times. This chain uses TRBV6-2 or TRBV6-3 with TRBJ1-2; the match to TRBD1 covers 9 bases. CDR1 and CDR2 (germline): MNHEY, SVGEGT. The CDR3 runs 15 residues. The J segment lost 5 bases and the V segment lost 10 bases, leaving 14 bases of the junction unmatched. The CDR3 coding sequence is TGTGCCACCTCTAACGCTGGACAGGGGAAATATGGCTACACCTTC. It specifies CATSNAGQGKYGYTF.

In its sample, this clonotype was seen many times. The chain combines TRBV20-1 with TRBJ2-7; 10 nucleotides match TRBD1. This CDR3 is 15 amino acids long. J was trimmed by 5 bases and V by 0 bases; bases with no gene match: 7. The germline V gene encodes CDR1 DFQATT and CDR2 SNEGSKA (reference sequence). The CDR3 spells CSARDLKTGGDEQYF. In DNA form, the CDR3 reads TGCAGTGCTAGAGATTTAAAGACAGGGGGCGACGAGCAGTACTTC.

This clonotype was seen many times. This chain links TRBV18 with TRBJ1-1; D call uncertain. V lost 6 bases, J lost 3 bases, and 8 bases lay in between. Germline-derived CDR1 and CDR2 are KGHSH and LQKENI. This CDR3 is 12 amino acids long. CDR3 sequence reads: CASSGPYTEAFF. CDR3 DNA: TGTGCCAGCTCTGGTCCTTACACTGAAGCTTTCTTT. Using reference TRBV18 and TRBJ1-1 for the parts outside the CDR3, the full variable domain is NAGVMQNPRHLVRRRGQEARLRCSPMKGHSHVYWYRQLPEEGLKFMVYLQKENIIDESGMPKERFSAEFPKEGPSILRIQQVVRGDSAAYFCASSGPYTEAFFGQGTRLTVV.

This clonotype was recorded a few times. The gene calls are TRBV19 and TRBJ2-2, with 7 bases fitting TRBD1. There are 14 residues in the CDR3. Germline CDR1 and CDR2: LNHDA and SQIVND (reference sequence). Trimming at V came to 8 bases and at J to 0 bases, leaving 3 bases not matched to a gene. CDR3 amino acids: CASQGEPNTGELFF. CDR3 nucleotide sequence: TGTGCCAGTCAGGGGGAACCGAACACCGGGGAGCTGTTTTTT.

Many counts were recorded for this clonotype. The V call is TRBV14, the J call TRBJ2-5; D remains ambiguous. From germline, CDR1 is SGHDN and CDR2 FVKESK. The CDR3 is made up of 14 amino acids. With 4 bases removed from V and 2 bases from J, the gap between germline ends came to 11 bases. CDR3 amino acids: CASSPDLIQETQYF. In nucleotides, the CDR3 is TGTGCCAGCAGCCCAGACTTAATACAAGAGACCCAGTACTTC.

This clonotype was detected ten times or more. J is TRBJ1-2 and V is TRBV19; a possible D gene is TRBD1 (5 bases). Looked up from germline, CDR1 is LNHDA and CDR2 is SQIVND (reference sequence). There are 17 residues in the CDR3. V lost 8 bases and J 1 base, leaving 23 bases between the germline ends. CDR3 sequence: CASRSGAGPTRNYGYTF. CDR3 bases: TGTGCCAGTCGAAGTGGGGCAGGCCCCACTCGTAACTATGGCTACACCTTC.

This clonotype was observed a few times. The chain is built from TRBV4-1 and TRBJ2-7, with D unresolved. V was cut by 0 bases and J by 7 bases, with 13 bases left in between. In germline, CDR1 is MGHRA, CDR2 YSYEKL. CDR3 length: 14 amino acids. The CDR3 is CASSQEGPLGEQYF. In DNA, the CDR3 is TGCGCCAGCAGCCAAGAAGGGCCTCTGGGGGAGCAGTACTTC.